This T cell receptor beta chain was captured by sequencing in a study of blood T cell repertoires in COVID-19. The germline V gene has CDR1 SNHLY and CDR2 FYNNEI. The CDR3 extends over 18 amino acids. Germline trimming cut 0 bases from V and 4 bases from J; bases unmatched to any gene: 13. This clone appeared once. TCRdb's copy holds only in-frame clones and misses some; the assay was immunoSEQ multiplex PCR. Altogether 150,000 to 200,000 clones are present, 88% being singletons, with the ten largest covering more than 8.5%. The chain couples TRBV2 to TRBJ1-2; 8 bases fit TRBD1. The sample comprised PBMCs or T cells enriched from blood (not recorded which). The TCR sequence derives from a woman aged 18-30 years who had recovered from COVID-19. The CDR3 loop is CASSEARVQGGRAYGYTF. The CDR3 DNA is TGTGCCAGCAGTGAAGCGCGAGTACAGGGGGGGCGGGCCTATGGCTACACCTTC.